The 4 T cell receptor beta chains given below trace back to one sample, sequenced in a study of blood T cell repertoires in COVID-19. The assay was immunoSEQ multiplex PCR, and TCRdb's table has in-frame clones only and misses some. Of 200,000 to 300,000 clones listed, 70% to 85% are singletons. The sample taken for sequencing was peripheral blood. The receptors were sampled from an elderly woman with acute or convalescent COVID-19.

This sequence joins TRBV27 and TRBJ2-5; 11 nucleotides match TRBD2. Germline trimming cut 1 base from V and 5 bases from J; bases unmatched to any gene: 12. Looked up from germline, CDR1 is MNHEY and CDR2 is SMNVEV (reference sequence). CDR3 size: 18 residues. CDR3 sequence (DNA): TGTGCCAGCAGTTTATTTCCCCCGACTAGCGGGGTTGTGGAGACCCAGTACTTC. The encoded protein is CASSLFPPTSGVVETQYF.

The V call is TRBV19, the J call TRBJ1-2; TRBD1 agrees at 10 bases. The CDR3 totals 18 residues. The germline gives CDR1 LNHDA, CDR2 SQIVND (reference sequence). V dropped 1 base and J dropped 5; count of bases not matched to a gene: 13. The CDR3 nucleotides are TGTGCCAGTAGTATAGCCCGAGCCGGGACAGGGGTCCTTTATGGCTACACCTTC. Translation gives CASSIARAGTGVLYGYTF.

The chain has TRBV30 and TRBJ2-7, with 7 nucleotides matching TRBD2. Germline CDR1 reads GTSNPN; CDR2 reads SVGIG (reference sequence). The CDR3 is 15 amino acids. V was pared by 2 bases and J by 0 bases, with 7 bases of the junction left unmatched. The CDR3 sequence is CAWSPLGGSSYEQYF. The CDR3 nucleotides read TGTGCCTGGAGTCCCCTCGGGGGGAGCTCCTACGAGCAGTACTTC. The whole variable domain, remainder taken from reference TRBV30 and TRBJ2-7, is SQTIHQWPATLVQPVGSPLSLECTVEGTSNPNLYWYRQAAGRGLQLLFYSVGIGQISSEVPQNLSASRPQDRQFILSSKKLLLSDSGFYLCAWSPLGGSSYEQYFGPGTRLTVT.

The rearrangement uses TRBV5-1 and TRBJ1-6; 7 bases map to TRBD1. Per germline, CDR1 SGHRS and CDR2 YFSETQ. Unmatched junction bases numbered 11, after V lost 4 bases and J lost 10 bases. The length of the CDR3 is 15 residues. DNA of the CDR3: TGCGCCAGCAGCCGGGAGGGCCAGGGGGAATCACCCCTCCACTTT. As protein: CASSREGQGESPLHF.